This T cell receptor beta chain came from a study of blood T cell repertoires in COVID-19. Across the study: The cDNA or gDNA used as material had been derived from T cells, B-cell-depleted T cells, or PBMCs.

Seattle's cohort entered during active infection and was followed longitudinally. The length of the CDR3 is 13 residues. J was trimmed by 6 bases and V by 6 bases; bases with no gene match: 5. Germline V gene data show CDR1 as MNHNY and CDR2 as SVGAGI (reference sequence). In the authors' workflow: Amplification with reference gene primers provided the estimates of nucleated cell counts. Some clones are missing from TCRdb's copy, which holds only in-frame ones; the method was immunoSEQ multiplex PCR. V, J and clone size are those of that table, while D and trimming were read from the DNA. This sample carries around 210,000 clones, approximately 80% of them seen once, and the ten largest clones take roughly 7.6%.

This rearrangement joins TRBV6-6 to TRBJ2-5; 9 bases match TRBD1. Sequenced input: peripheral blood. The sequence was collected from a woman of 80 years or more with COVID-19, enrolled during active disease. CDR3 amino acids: CASSRDRDQTQYF. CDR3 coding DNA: TGTGCCAGCAGCCGGGACAGGGACCAGACCCAGTACTTC.